This T cell receptor (beta chain) was identified in a study of cytomegalovirus exposure and HLA in healthy donors. Germline V gives CDR1 SGHNT, CDR2 YYREEE (reference sequence). Trimming took 1 base from V and 6 from J, leaving 14 bases between them. The CDR3 has 15 residues. It was with 60 Vbeta and 13 Jbeta primers that the PCR ran. Clones were sequenced by immunoSEQ multiplex PCR, and TCRdb holds only the in-frame ones, with some missing. The sample lists 150,000 or so clones; around 75% were seen once. V usage is TRBV5-4 and J usage is TRBJ2-1, with D possibly being TRBD1 (5 bases). The receptor's source is a woman in her forties in good health and CMV-seropositive. Sequenced sample: PBMCs. The CDR3 DNA follows: TGTGCCAGCAGCTTGCTTGTAACAGGAGCCAATGAGCAGTTCTTC. Translated: CASSLLVTGANEQFF.